The 5 T cell receptor beta chains listed next were all sequenced from one sample in a study of cytomegalovirus exposure and HLA in healthy donors (dated by TCRdb to about 2017). Library creation used the immunoSEQ multiplex PCR assay. The multiplex PCR relied on a mix of 60 forward primers for TCR Vbeta segments and 13 reverse primers for TCR Jbeta segments. This immuneACCESS table, as held by TCRdb, lists in-frame sequences with V and J called but not all clones. Of the missing ones, under half trace to an unresolved V gene in checked studies; the others have no known cause. This sample lists about 98,000 clones; 69% were detected once. About 1.3% of the sample is held by the ten biggest clonotypes. Specimen: PBMCs. The receptors come from a female donor in good health and CMV-seronegative.

The J gene is TRBJ2-4, the V gene TRBV5-1; the match to TRBD1 covers 8 bases. Germline V gene sequence: CDR1 SGHRS, CDR2 YFSETQ. V trimming: 5 bases; J trimming: 3 bases; junction bases outside the gene matches: 1. This CDR3 is built from 13 residues. The CDR3 sequence: CASRGTGKNIQYF. DNA for the CDR3: TGCGCCAGCAGAGGGACAGGCAAAAACATTCAGTACTTC. Complete variable domain (other parts from reference TRBV5-1 and TRBJ2-4): KAGVTQTPRYLIKTRGQQVTLSCSPISGHRSVSWYQQTPGQGLQFLFEYFSETQRNKGNFPGRFSGRQFSNSRSEMNVSTLELGDSALYLCASRGTGKNIQYFGAGTRLSVL.

The chain couples TRBV30 to TRBJ2-7, with D possibly being TRBD1 (5 bases). V was pared by 1 base and J by 5 bases, with 9 bases between. The germline CDR1 and CDR2 sequences are GTSNPN and SVGIG (reference sequence). CDR3 length: 12 amino acids. The chain's CDR3 is CAWSEDMHEQYF. The CDR3 DNA follows: TGTGCCTGGAGTGAGGACATGCACGAGCAGTACTTC.

This clone was counted a single time. This chain connects TRBV6-5 to TRBJ1-2; D gene ambiguous. V lost 2 bases to trimming and J lost 6 bases, with 7 bases between them. CDR1 and CDR2 (germline): MNHEY, SVGAGI. This CDR3 region has 12 residues. CDR3 protein: CASSYLGDGYTF. The CDR3 DNA is TGTGCCAGCAGTTACCTCGGGGATGGCTACACCTTC.

This clone was detected a few times. J is TRBJ1-2 and V is TRBV27; the match to TRBD1 covers 8 bases. This CDR3 spans 18 amino acids. Germline CDR1 and CDR2: MNHEY and SMNVEV (reference sequence). Germline trimming cut 4 bases from V and 2 bases from J; bases unmatched to any gene: 15. As DNA, the CDR3 is TGTGCCAGCAGTTCACCCTTAACCCAGGGGGCGGAGAACTATGGCTACACCTTC. This translates into CASSSPLTQGAENYGYTF.

This rearrangement joins TRBV30 to TRBJ1-3; possible D gene TRBD1, 6 bases. This CDR3 spans 16 amino acids. The germline gives CDR1 GTSNPN, CDR2 SVGIG (reference sequence). Trimming shortened V by 3 bases and J by 0 bases, and 15 bases separated the two germline ends. CDR3 bases: TGTGCCTGGAGCCCCGGGACACCATTCTCTGGAAACACCATATATTTT. Translated: CAWSPGTPFSGNTIYF.